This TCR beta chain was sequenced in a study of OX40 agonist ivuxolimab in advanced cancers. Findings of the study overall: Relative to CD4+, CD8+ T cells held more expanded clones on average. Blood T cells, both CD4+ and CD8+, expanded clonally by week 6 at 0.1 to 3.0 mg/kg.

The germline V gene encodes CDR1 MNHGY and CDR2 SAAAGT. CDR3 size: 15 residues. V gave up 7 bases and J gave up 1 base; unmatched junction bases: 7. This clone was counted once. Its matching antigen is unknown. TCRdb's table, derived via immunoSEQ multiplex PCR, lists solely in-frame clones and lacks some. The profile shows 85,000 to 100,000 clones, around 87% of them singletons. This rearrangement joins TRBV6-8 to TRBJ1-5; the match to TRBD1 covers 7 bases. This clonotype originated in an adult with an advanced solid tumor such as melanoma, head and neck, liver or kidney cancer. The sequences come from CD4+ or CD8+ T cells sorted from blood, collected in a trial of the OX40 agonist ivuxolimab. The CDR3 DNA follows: TGTGCCAGCACAAAAGAGGACAGGAGCAATCAGCCCCAGCATTTT. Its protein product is CASTKEDRSNQPQHF.